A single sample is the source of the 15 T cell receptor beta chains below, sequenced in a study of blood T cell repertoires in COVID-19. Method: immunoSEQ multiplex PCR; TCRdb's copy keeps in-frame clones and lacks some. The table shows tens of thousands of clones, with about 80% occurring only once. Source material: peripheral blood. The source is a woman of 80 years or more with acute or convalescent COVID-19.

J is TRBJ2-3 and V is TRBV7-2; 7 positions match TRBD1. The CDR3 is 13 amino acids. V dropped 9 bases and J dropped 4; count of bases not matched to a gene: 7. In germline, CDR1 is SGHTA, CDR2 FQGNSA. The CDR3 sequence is CASRQGSADTQYF. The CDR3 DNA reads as TGTGCCAGTCGACAGGGCAGCGCAGATACGCAGTATTTT.

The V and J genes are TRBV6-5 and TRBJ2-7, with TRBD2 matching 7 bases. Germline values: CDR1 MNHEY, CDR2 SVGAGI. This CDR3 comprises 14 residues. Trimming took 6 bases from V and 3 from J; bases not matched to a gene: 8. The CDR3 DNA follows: TGTGCCAGCAGACCTTCCCTAGCGGACTACGAGCAGTACTTC. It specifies CASRPSLADYEQYF.

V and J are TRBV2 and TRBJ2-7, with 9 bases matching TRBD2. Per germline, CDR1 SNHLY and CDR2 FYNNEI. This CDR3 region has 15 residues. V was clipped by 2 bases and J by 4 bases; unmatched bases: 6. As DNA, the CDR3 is TGTGCCAGCAGTGAAAATAGCGGGGGTTGGTACGAGCAGTACTTC. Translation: CASSENSGGWYEQYF.

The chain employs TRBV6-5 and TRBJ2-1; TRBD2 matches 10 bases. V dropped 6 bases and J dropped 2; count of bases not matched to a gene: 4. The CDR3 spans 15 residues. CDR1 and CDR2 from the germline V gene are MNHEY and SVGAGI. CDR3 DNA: TGTGCCAGCAGGGTAGCGGGGGGTACCTACAATGAGCAGTTCTTC. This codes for CASRVAGGTYNEQFF.

The CDR3 DNA sequence: TGCGCCAGCAGCTTGTTGGACAGGGGATGGAAAACGAGCACTGAAGCTTTCTTT. Its translation is CASSLLDRGWKTSTEAFF. The chain combines TRBV5-1 with TRBJ1-1; TRBD1 matches at 9 bases. Germline lookup yields CDR1 SGHRS and CDR2 YFSETQ. Unmatched junction bases numbered 14, after V lost 1 base and J lost 4 bases. The CDR3 covers 18 residues.

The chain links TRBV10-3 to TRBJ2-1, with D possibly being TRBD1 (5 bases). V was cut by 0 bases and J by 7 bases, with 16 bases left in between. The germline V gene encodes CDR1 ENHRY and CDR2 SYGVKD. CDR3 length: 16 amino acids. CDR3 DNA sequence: TGTGCCATCAGTGAGTCGTCGTCCCCTAGGGGTAATGAGCAGTTCTTC. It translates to CAISESSSPRGNEQFF.

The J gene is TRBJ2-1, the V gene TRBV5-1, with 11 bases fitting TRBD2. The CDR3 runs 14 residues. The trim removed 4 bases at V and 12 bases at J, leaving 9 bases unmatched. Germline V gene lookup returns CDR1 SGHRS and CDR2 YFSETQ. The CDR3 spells CASSAGTSGGVQFF. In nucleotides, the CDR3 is TGCGCCAGCAGCGCCGGGACTAGCGGTGGCGTGCAGTTCTTC.

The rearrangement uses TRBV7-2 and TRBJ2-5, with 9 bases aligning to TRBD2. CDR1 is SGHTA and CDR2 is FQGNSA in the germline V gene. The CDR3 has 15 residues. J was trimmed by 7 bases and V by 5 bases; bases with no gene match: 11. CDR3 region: CASSTGLAAPRTQYF. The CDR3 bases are TGTGCCAGCAGCACGGGACTAGCTGCTCCGAGGACCCAGTACTTC.

In nucleotides, the CDR3 is TGTGCCAGCAGGGTGGACAGGGGGCCTCGCGAGCAGTACTTC. Amino acid sequence: CASRVDRGPREQYF. The chain carries TRBV7-2 and TRBJ2-7; 11 bases align to TRBD1. Germline V gene lookup returns CDR1 SGHTA and CDR2 FQGNSA. The CDR3 has 14 residues. With V trimmed by 6 bases and J by 6 bases, 7 bases remained unmatched. The full variable domain, completed using reference TRBV7-2 and TRBJ2-7, is GAGVSQSPSNKVTEKGKDVELRCDPISGHTALYWYRQSLGQGLEFLIYFQGNSAPDKSGLPSDRFSAERTGGSVSTLTIQRTQQEDSAVYLCASRVDRGPREQYFGPGTRLTVT.

The chain's CDR3 is CASSFDGTEHGYTF. The CDR3 DNA reads TGTGCCAGCAGCTTCGACGGGACAGAGCATGGCTACACCTTC. V usage is TRBV7-3 and J usage is TRBJ1-2; 7 nucleotides line up with TRBD1. Germline trimming cut 3 bases from V and 6 bases from J; bases unmatched to any gene: 7. Germline V gene data show CDR1 as SGHTA and CDR2 as FQGTGA. The CDR3 has 14 residues.

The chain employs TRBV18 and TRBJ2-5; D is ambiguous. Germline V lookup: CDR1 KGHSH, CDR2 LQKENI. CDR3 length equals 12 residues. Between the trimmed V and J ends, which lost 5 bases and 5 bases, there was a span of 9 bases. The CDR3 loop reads CASSSLRETQYF. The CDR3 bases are TGTGCCAGCTCATCCCTACGGGAGACCCAGTACTTC.

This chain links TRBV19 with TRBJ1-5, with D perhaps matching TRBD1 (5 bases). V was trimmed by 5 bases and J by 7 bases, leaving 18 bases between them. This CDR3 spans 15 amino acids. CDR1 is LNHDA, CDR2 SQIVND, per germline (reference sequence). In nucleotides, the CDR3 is TGTGCCAGTAGTGCCAAGGCGGGGGTAGGGCAGCCCCAGCATTTT. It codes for CASSAKAGVGQPQHF.

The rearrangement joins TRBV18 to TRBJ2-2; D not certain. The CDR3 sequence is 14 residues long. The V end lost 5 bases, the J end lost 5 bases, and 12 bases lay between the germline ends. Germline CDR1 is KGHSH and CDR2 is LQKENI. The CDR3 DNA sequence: TGTGCCAGCTCATTCGCCCTAGTGACCGGGGAGCTGTTTTTT. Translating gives CASSFALVTGELFF.

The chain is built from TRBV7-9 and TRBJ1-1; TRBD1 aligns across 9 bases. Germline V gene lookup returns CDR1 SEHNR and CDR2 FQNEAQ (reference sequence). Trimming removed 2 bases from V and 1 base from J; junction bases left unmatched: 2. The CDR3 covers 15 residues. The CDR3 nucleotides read TGTGCCAGCAGCTTACTACAGGGGGCGAACACTGAAGCTTTCTTT. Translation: CASSLLQGANTEAFF.

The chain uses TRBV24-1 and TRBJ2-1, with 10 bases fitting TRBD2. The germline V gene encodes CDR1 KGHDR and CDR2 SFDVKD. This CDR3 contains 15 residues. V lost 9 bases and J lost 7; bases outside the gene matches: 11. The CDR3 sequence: CATSDSRTSGNEQFF. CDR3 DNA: TGTGCCACCTCCGATTCGCGGACTAGCGGTAATGAGCAGTTCTTC.